This T cell receptor (beta chain) was sequenced during a study of T cells in Graves' hyperthyroidism and ophthalmopathy. Across the study: Peripheral blood was drawn at first diagnosis, prior to all treatment.

Study-wide points: Clonotypes that were expanded in thyroid above 0.001 mostly appeared in blood too.

Per germline, CDR1 SGHTA and CDR2 FQGNSA. The CDR3 loop spans 14 amino acids. Trimming left V 5 bases short and J 5 bases short, with 13 bases between. Researchers amplified the TCR beta CDR3 regions from RNA transcripts. First-round RT-PCR targeting the TCR CDR3 was performed with the HTBI primer set. TCRdb re-derived calls from the multiplex PCR reads in MiXCR, one entry per CDR3 protein. In the table there are roughly 300,000 distinct CDR3 sequences, roughly 14% of which are singletons. This clonotype was counted many times. Its antigen is not known. The sample taken for sequencing was blood. The source is a woman aged 25-40 years with Graves' hyperthyroidism. The rearrangement links TRBV7-2 to TRBJ1-5; D gene uncertain. CDR3 sequence: CASSPPGPHQPQHF. CDR3 DNA sequence: TGTGCCAGCAGCCCCCCCGGACCCCATCAGCCCCAGCATTTT.